One and the same sample provided the 2 T cell receptor beta chains below, sequenced in a study of technical replicates of blood from several donors. Profiling relied on immunoSEQ multiplex PCR, and the TCRdb table lists in-frame clones only, not all of them. This table holds about 81,000 clones, 90% to 98% found once. The specimen was T cells isolated from PBMCs. The receptors here all came from a human donor in good health.

V is TRBV5-1 and J is TRBJ1-2; the match to TRBD1 covers 8 bases. This CDR3 has 14 amino acids. J lost 7 bases, V lost 4 bases, and 9 bases had no gene match. Germline CDR1 is SGHRS and CDR2 is YFSETQ. The CDR3 nucleotides are TGCGCCAGCAGCGCAGCAGGGGGCGCGGGTGGCTACACCTTC. This codes for CASSAAGGAGGYTF.

The chain is built from TRBV7-9 and TRBJ1-5; TRBD1 is a possible D gene (6 bases). V lost 0 bases and J 4 bases, leaving 22 bases between the germline ends. The CDR3 is made up of 19 amino acids. Germline CDR1 and CDR2: SEHNR and FQNEAQ (reference sequence). CDR3: CASSLAVIQGDGTNQPQHF. The CDR3 coding sequence is TGTGCCAGCAGCTTAGCTGTAATACAGGGAGATGGAACGAATCAGCCCCAGCATTTT.